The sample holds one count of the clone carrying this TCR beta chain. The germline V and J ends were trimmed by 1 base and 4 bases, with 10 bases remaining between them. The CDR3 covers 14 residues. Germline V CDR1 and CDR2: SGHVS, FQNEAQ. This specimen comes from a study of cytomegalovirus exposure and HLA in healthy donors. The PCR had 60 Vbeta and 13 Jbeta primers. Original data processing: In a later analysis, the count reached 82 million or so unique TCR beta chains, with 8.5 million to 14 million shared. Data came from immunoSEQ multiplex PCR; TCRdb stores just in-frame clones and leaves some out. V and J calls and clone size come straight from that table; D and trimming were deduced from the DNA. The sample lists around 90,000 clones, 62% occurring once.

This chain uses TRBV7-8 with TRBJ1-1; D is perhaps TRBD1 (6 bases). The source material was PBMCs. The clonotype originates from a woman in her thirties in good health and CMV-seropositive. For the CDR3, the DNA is TGTGCCAGCAGCTTAGAATTCAGGGGCACTGAAGCTTTCTTT. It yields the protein CASSLEFRGTEAFF.